A selection of T cell receptor beta chains follows, all from one sample in a study of pediatric ulcerative colitis. Sequencing used immunoSEQ multiplex PCR; TCRdb keeps in-frame clones, though not all of them. The sample includes about 36,000 clones, around four fifths of them seen just once. The sample consisted of blood. The receptor source for this set is a girl aged 5-17 years with moderate ulcerative colitis. The CDR3 runs from the conserved cysteine through the conserved F or W. The D gene is left open where the match is weak. Size is omitted from some rows. Given values are once, few, many or a class for expanded clones.

v_call: TRBV10-3
clone_size: .
j_call: TRBJ2-1
d_call: TRBD1
cdr3_nt: TGTGCCATCAGTGAGACCCCGGGACAGGGGTTGGATGAGCAGTTCTTC
cdr3_aa: CAISETPGQGLDEQFF

v_call: TRBV7-7
clone_size: .
j_call: TRBJ2-2
d_call: .
cdr3_nt: TGTGCCAGCAGCCCTGGGCAGGGTTCCGGGGAGCTGTTTTTT
cdr3_aa: CASSPGQGSGELFF

v_call: TRBV11-2
clone_size: .
j_call: TRBJ1-3
d_call: .
cdr3_nt: TGTGCCAGCAGTTTGCTGACAGGACACTCTGGAAACACCATATATTTT
cdr3_aa: CASSLLTGHSGNTIYF

v_call: TRBV7-9
clone_size: .
j_call: TRBJ2-6
d_call: TRBD1
cdr3_nt: TGTGCCAGCAGCCCGCGGGACAGGGAGGCGACTGGGGCCAACGTCCTGACTTTC
cdr3_aa: CASSPRDREATGANVLTF

v_call: TRBV7-2
clone_size: .
j_call: TRBJ1-1
d_call: .
cdr3_nt: TGTGCCAGCAGCTTTAGTCAGGAAGGCACTGAAGCTTTCTTT
cdr3_aa: CASSFSQEGTEAFF

v_call: TRBV29-1
clone_size: .
j_call: TRBJ2-3
d_call: .
cdr3_nt: TGCAGCGTTGCAAACGCTAGAGCAGATACGCAGTATTTT
cdr3_aa: CSVANARADTQYF

v_call: TRBV6-5
clone_size: .
j_call: TRBJ2-2
d_call: .
cdr3_nt: TGTGCCAGCAGACTCACACCTCCCGGGGAGCTGTTTTTT
cdr3_aa: CASRLTPPGELFF

v_call: TRBV2
clone_size: few
j_call: TRBJ2-7
d_call: .
cdr3_nt: TGTGCCAGCAACAGGGACGGCGGCTACGAGCAGTACTTC
cdr3_aa: CASNRDGGYEQYF

v_call: TRBV27
clone_size: once
j_call: TRBJ2-3
d_call: .
cdr3_nt: TGTGCCAGCAGTTTAGGCGCTCAGGGCACAGATACGCAGTATTTT
cdr3_aa: CASSLGAQGTDTQYF

v_call: TRBV19
clone_size: .
j_call: TRBJ1-2
d_call: TRBD1
cdr3_nt: TGTGCCAGTACCAGGACAGGGGGTATTGAGGGCTACACCTTC
cdr3_aa: CASTRTGGIEGYTF

v_call: TRBV29-1
clone_size: .
j_call: TRBJ2-5
d_call: .
cdr3_nt: TGCAGCGTTGCAGGGTCGGAGACCCAGTACTTC
cdr3_aa: CSVAGSETQYF

v_call: TRBV11-2
clone_size: .
j_call: TRBJ2-7
d_call: TRBD2
cdr3_nt: TGTGCCAGCAGCCCCGTCTCTGGACTAGCGATAGGGGAGCAGTACTTC
cdr3_aa: CASSPVSGLAIGEQYF

v_call: TRBV9
clone_size: .
j_call: TRBJ2-5
d_call: TRBD2
cdr3_nt: TGTGCCAGCAGCGGTGGAGGGAGGGCGGGGGAGACCCAGTACTTC
cdr3_aa: CASSGGGRAGETQYF

v_call: TRBV6-6
clone_size: once
j_call: TRBJ2-7
d_call: TRBD2
cdr3_nt: TGTGCCAGCAGAGGGACTAGCGGGAGGGCCTCCGAGCAGTACTTC
cdr3_aa: CASRGTSGRASEQYF

v_call: TRBV9
clone_size: .
j_call: TRBJ1-2
d_call: .
cdr3_nt: TGTGCCAGCAGCGACCCCATACGGGCGGACTATGGCTACACCTTC
cdr3_aa: CASSDPIRADYGYTF

v_call: TRBV9
clone_size: .
j_call: TRBJ1-2
d_call: .
cdr3_nt: TGTGCCAGCAGCGTAGAGGGCAGCTCTAACTATGGCTACACCTTC
cdr3_aa: CASSVEGSSNYGYTF

v_call: TRBV14
clone_size: .
j_call: TRBJ1-2
d_call: TRBD1
cdr3_nt: TGTGCCAGCAGCAATCGGGACAGGGGGACCTATGGCTACACCTTC
cdr3_aa: CASSNRDRGTYGYTF

v_call: TRBV6-5
clone_size: .
j_call: TRBJ2-7
d_call: TRBD2
cdr3_nt: TGTGCCAGCAGTTACTTACCCGGGGGGAGCGACGAGCAGTACTTC
cdr3_aa: CASSYLPGGSDEQYF

v_call: TRBV7-9
clone_size: once
j_call: TRBJ1-1
d_call: .
cdr3_nt: TGTGCCAGCACCTTCGACAGGTTGAACACTGAAGCTTTCTTT
cdr3_aa: CASTFDRLNTEAFF

v_call: TRBV2
clone_size: .
j_call: TRBJ1-1
d_call: TRBD1
cdr3_nt: TGTGCCAGCCGAGGGATCAAGACAGGGATGAACACTGAAGCTTTCTTT
cdr3_aa: CASRGIKTGMNTEAFF

v_call: TRBV7-9
clone_size: .
j_call: TRBJ2-5
d_call: .
cdr3_nt: TGTGCCAGCAGCCCAAATCTAGAGACCCAGTACTTC
cdr3_aa: CASSPNLETQYF

v_call: TRBV7-2
clone_size: .
j_call: TRBJ1-5
d_call: .
cdr3_nt: TGTGCCAGCAGCTTAAAGTCCAGGCAGCCCCAGCATTTT
cdr3_aa: CASSLKSRQPQHF

v_call: TRBV7-9
clone_size: .
j_call: TRBJ2-3
d_call: .
cdr3_nt: TGTGCCAGCAGTTACGGTCACGTCCCTAGCACAGATACGCAGTATTTT
cdr3_aa: CASSYGHVPSTDTQYF

v_call: TRBV7-6
clone_size: .
j_call: TRBJ2-1
d_call: .
cdr3_nt: TGTGCCAGCAGCTTAGCTTGGGGGAGTATCGCCTACAATGAGCAGTTCTTC
cdr3_aa: CASSLAWGSIAYNEQFF

v_call: TRBV4-2
clone_size: .
j_call: TRBJ1-5
d_call: .
cdr3_nt: TGTGCCAGCAGCCAACTTTATCAGGGTTGGGGCAGTCAGCCCCAGCATTTT
cdr3_aa: CASSQLYQGWGSQPQHF

v_call: TRBV9
clone_size: once
j_call: TRBJ1-1
d_call: .
cdr3_nt: TGTGCCAGCAGCGTAGACCAGGGCGGCACTGAAGCTTTCTTT
cdr3_aa: CASSVDQGGTEAFF

v_call: TRBV18
clone_size: .
j_call: TRBJ1-5
d_call: .
cdr3_nt: TGTGCCAGCTCACTAGAGATCGGGGCGGATCAGCCCCAGCATTTT
cdr3_aa: CASSLEIGADQPQHF

v_call: TRBV15
clone_size: few
j_call: TRBJ1-5
d_call: .
cdr3_nt: TGTGCCACCAGCAGAGATCGGCGCAATCAGCCCCAGCATTTT
cdr3_aa: CATSRDRRNQPQHF

v_call: TRBV4-1
clone_size: .
j_call: TRBJ2-2
d_call: .
cdr3_nt: TGCGCCAGCAGCCAAGATAGAACCACCGGGGAGCTGTTTTTT
cdr3_aa: CASSQDRTTGELFF

v_call: TRBV12-5
clone_size: few
j_call: TRBJ1-2
d_call: .
cdr3_nt: TGTGCTAGTGCCCGGACAAACCACTATGGCTACACCTTC
cdr3_aa: CASARTNHYGYTF

v_call: TRBV27
clone_size: .
j_call: TRBJ1-5
d_call: .
cdr3_nt: TGTGCCAGCAGTCTAGAAGGGGGGAATGGCAATCAGCCCCAGCATTTT
cdr3_aa: CASSLEGGNGNQPQHF

v_call: TRBV5-4
clone_size: .
j_call: TRBJ1-2
d_call: TRBD1
cdr3_nt: TGTGCCAGCAGCTTGGCGGCAGGGGGGGGCTACACCTTC
cdr3_aa: CASSLAAGGGYTF

v_call: TRBV11-2
clone_size: .
j_call: TRBJ2-3
d_call: .
cdr3_nt: TGTGCCAGCAGCTTAGATTGGGGGGCCACAGATACGCAGTATTTT
cdr3_aa: CASSLDWGATDTQYF

v_call: TRBV15
clone_size: .
j_call: TRBJ2-1
d_call: TRBD2
cdr3_nt: TGTGCCACCAGCAGAGATCGGCTAGCGGGGCACAATGAGCAGTTCTTC
cdr3_aa: CATSRDRLAGHNEQFF

v_call: TRBV19
clone_size: .
j_call: TRBJ1-5
d_call: .
cdr3_nt: TGTGCCAGTAGTATCACTCAGGGATCCAATCAGCCCCAGCATTTT
cdr3_aa: CASSITQGSNQPQHF

v_call: TRBV19
clone_size: .
j_call: TRBJ2-1
d_call: .
cdr3_nt: TGTGCCAGTAGTATCGGTGGTGAGCAGTTCTTC
cdr3_aa: CASSIGGEQFF

v_call: TRBV28
clone_size: .
j_call: TRBJ1-2
d_call: .
cdr3_nt: TGTGCCAGCAGTATCAGGACTGGCTACACCTTC
cdr3_aa: CASSIRTGYTF

v_call: TRBV7-8
clone_size: .
j_call: TRBJ2-7
d_call: .
cdr3_nt: TGTGCCAGCAGCTTACCGTCCGACCTGGGCCCAGGGAGCGCCTACGAGCAGTACTTC
cdr3_aa: CASSLPSDLGPGSAYEQYF

v_call: TRBV7-9
clone_size: .
j_call: TRBJ2-1
d_call: .
cdr3_nt: TGTGCCAGCAGCTTTGGGAATGAGCAGTTCTTC
cdr3_aa: CASSFGNEQFF

v_call: TRBV2
clone_size: few
j_call: TRBJ1-5
d_call: .
cdr3_nt: TGTGCCAGCAGAGGCGCGGATCAGCCCCAGCATTTT
cdr3_aa: CASRGADQPQHF

v_call: TRBV5-6
clone_size: .
j_call: TRBJ1-4
d_call: .
cdr3_nt: TGTGCCAGCAGCCCGCCCCTGGTTGAAAAACTGTTTTTT
cdr3_aa: CASSPPLVEKLFF

v_call: TRBV15
clone_size: .
j_call: TRBJ2-1
d_call: .
cdr3_nt: TGTGCCACCAGCAGAGATAATATCGGGCAGTTCTTC
cdr3_aa: CATSRDNIGQFF

v_call: TRBV7-6
clone_size: .
j_call: TRBJ2-5
d_call: TRBD1
cdr3_nt: TGTGCCAGCAGGATGACAGGGCAAGAGACCCAGTACTTC
cdr3_aa: CASRMTGQETQYF